Listed below are T cell receptor beta chains from one sample, sequenced in a study of naive and memory T cell subsets. One entry per CDR3 protein, called by TCRdb with MiXCR from the UMI-ligation and nested PCR reads. The data show 20,000 to 25,000 distinct CDR3 sequences, with roughly 9.6% seen just once and approximately 22% held by the top ten. Input material: central memory CD8+ T cells from blood. These receptors were taken from a human donor in good health. Both conserved end residues are part of each CDR3. The order of the fields is D gene, clone size, CDR3 length, J gene, V gene, CDR3 DNA, CDR3 protein. A D gene is named only where the DNA matches it firmly. Size is stated for part of the rows, as once, few or many counts, or as a class when the clone is expanded.

- | - | 14 | TRBJ2-1 | TRBV6-2/TRBV6-3 | TGTGCCAGCAGTTACTTCGGCGGGAAGGGTGAGCAGTTCTTC | CASSYFGGKGEQFF
- | few | 14 | TRBJ1-5 | TRBV6-2/TRBV6-3 | TGTGCCAGCAGCCGGACGGAAAGCAATCAGCCCCAGCATTTT | CASSRTESNQPQHF
TRBD2 | few | 16 | TRBJ2-5 | TRBV3-1 | TGTGCCAGCAGCCAATTGGCTAGCGGGAAGGGTGAGACCCAGTACTTC | CASSQLASGKGETQYF
TRBD2 | - | 15 | TRBJ2-1 | TRBV27 | TGTGCCAGCAGCGGACTAGCGGGAGGAATCAATGAGCAGTTCTTC | CASSGLAGGINEQFF
- | few | 13 | TRBJ2-7 | TRBV28 | TGTGCCAGCAACCTCATTGGGGCAGGCGAGCAGTACTTC | CASNLIGAGEQYF
TRBD2 | - | 18 | TRBJ2-2 | TRBV5-1 | TGCGCCAGCAGCTTGGCCCCTTGGGCGGGAGGAGTCACCCGGGAGCTGTTTTTT | CASSLAPWAGGVTRELFF
- | - | 13 | TRBJ1-2 | TRBV20-1 | TGCAGTGCTAGAGATATCCAGGAGCCCATCTACACCTTC | CSARDIQEPIYTF
TRBD2 | many | 16 | TRBJ2-7 | TRBV4-2 | TGTGCCAGCAGCGCAGGGGCCCCGGGACTAGGTAACGAGCAGTACTTC | CASSAGAPGLGNEQYF
TRBD1 | few | 14 | TRBJ1-5 | TRBV6-2/TRBV6-3 | TGTGCCAGCCTTGGCAGGGGGCCTGTTCAGCCCCAGCATTTT | CASLGRGPVQPQHF
- | - | 14 | TRBJ1-5 | TRBV27 | TGTGCCAGCAGATTTGGGGCGAGCAATCAGCCCCAGCATTTT | CASRFGASNQPQHF
- | few | 13 | TRBJ2-7 | TRBV6-2/TRBV6-3 | TGTGCCAGCAGTTACGAGGGGTTCTACGAGCAGTACTTC | CASSYEGFYEQYF
- | - | 12 | TRBJ2-3 | TRBV28 | TGTGCCAGCAGTTTCACACCTACTCACATTCATTTT | CASSFTPTHIHF
- | - | 13 | TRBJ2-1 | TRBV29-1 | TGCAGCGTCGTCACCGGGCCGGCGGAGGAGCAGTTCTTC | CSVVTGPAEEQFF
TRBD2 | medium-sized | 13 | TRBJ2-1 | TRBV6-4 | TGTGCCAGCAGCCAGCGGGAATACAATGAGCAGTTCTTC | CASSQREYNEQFF
- | many | 15 | TRBJ2-2 | TRBV5-1 | TGCGCCAGCAGCTTGGAAGGGGAGAGTACCGGGGAGCTGTTTTTT | CASSLEGESTGELFF
- | - | 13 | TRBJ1-5 | TRBV19 | TGTGCCAGCAACCGGGCCTACAATCAGCCCCAGCATTTT | CASNRAYNQPQHF
TRBD1 | many | 13 | TRBJ2-7 | TRBV20-1 | TGCAGTGCGCCGGGACAGGGGGTAGCCGAGCAGTACTTC | CSAPGQGVAEQYF
TRBD2 | few | 17 | TRBJ2-1 | TRBV20-1 | TGCAGTGCTAGGAAAAACGCGGGTGGGAGGGTCTACAATGAGCAGTTCTTC | CSARKNAGGRVYNEQFF
TRBD1 | - | 14 | TRBJ2-7 | TRBV27 | TGTGCCAGCAGTTGGGGACAGGGGGCCTACGAGCAGTACTTC | CASSWGQGAYEQYF
- | few | 13 | TRBJ2-5 | TRBV5-6 | TGTGCCAGCAGCCTTGGACGGTCGGAGACCCAGTACTTC | CASSLGRSETQYF
- | - | 14 | TRBJ2-7 | TRBV6-1 | TGTGCCAGCAGTGAAGCCCCCGACAGTTCCGAGCAGTACTTC | CASSEAPDSSEQYF
- | many | 16 | TRBJ2-7 | TRBV27 | TGTGCCAGCAGTTCTACCCTCACGCTGGTTACCTACGAGCAGTACTTC | CASSSTLTLVTYEQYF
- | - | 13 | TRBJ1-5 | TRBV7-2 | TGTGCCAGCAGCCCAGGGCCTAATCAGCCCCGGCATTTT | CASSPGPNQPRHF
- | many | 15 | TRBJ2-5 | TRBV29-1 | TGCAGCGTTGAAGGGCAGGTACCCAGCCAAGAGACCCAGTACTTC | CSVEGQVPSQETQYF
- | few | 14 | TRBJ2-7 | TRBV5-5 | TGTGCCAGCAGCCCCGGGCCGGGGGCTGGCGAGCAGTACTTC | CASSPGPGAGEQYF
- | many | 14 | TRBJ2-1 | TRBV7-9 | TGTGCCAGCAGCTTAGAGTCCGGACAGGCCGGGGGTCCCTTC | CASSLESGQAGGPF
TRBD1 | few | 13 | TRBJ1-1 | TRBV20-1 | TGCAGAATTGGGACAGGGAAGAACACTGAAGCTTTCTTT | CRIGTGKNTEAFF
- | - | 15 | TRBJ2-5 | TRBV27 | TGTGCCAGCAGTTTATCTTTCGGGAGCCCAGAGACCCAGTACTTC | CASSLSFGSPETQYF
- | many | 13 | TRBJ2-7 | TRBV2 | TGTGCCAGCAGTGAACAGGGCTACTACGAGCAGTACTTC | CASSEQGYYEQYF
- | many | 12 | TRBJ2-7 | TRBV5-5 | TGTGCCAGCAGCGTTTGGAGGGAGGATCCGTACTTC | CASSVWREDPYF
- | few | 15 | TRBJ1-6 | TRBV2 | TGTGCCAGCAGCCGCGATAGCTCCTATAATTCACCCCTCCACTTT | CASSRDSSYNSPLHF
- | - | 15 | TRBJ2-2 | TRBV12-3/TRBV12-4 | TGTGCCAGCAGTTTAGAGACCGCGAACACCGGGGAGCTGTTTTTT | CASSLETANTGELFF
- | - | 14 | TRBJ2-1 | TRBV9 | TGTGCCAGCAGCGTAGAAGGTAGCCACGATGAGCAGTTCTTC | CASSVEGSHDEQFF
- | many | 15 | TRBJ2-1 | TRBV20-1 | TGCAGTGCTGACGACTCGACTAGGTCATACAATGAGCAGTTCTTC | CSADDSTRSYNEQFF
- | many | 13 | TRBJ1-5 | TRBV2 | TGTGCCAGCAGTGACCCCGGTAATCAGCCCCAGCATTTT | CASSDPGNQPQHF
- | many | 15 | TRBJ2-3 | TRBV5-4 | TGTGCCAGCAGCCTCGACACAACTGGCACAGATACGCAGTATTTT | CASSLDTTGTDTQYF
TRBD1 | many | 17 | TRBJ2-7 | TRBV4-1 | TGCGCCAGCAGCCAATATCATCGGACAGGGGGGGTATACGAGCAGTACTTC | CASSQYHRTGGVYEQYF
- | many | 18 | TRBJ2-5 | TRBV7-9 | TGTGCCAGCAGCCCTCGGCCCGGCAGGCGGGAAGTCCCAGAGACCCAGTACTTC | CASSPRPGRREVPETQYF
- | many | 14 | TRBJ2-3 | TRBV13 | TGTGCCAGCAGCTTGTTAACGGTTACAGATACGCAGTATTTT | CASSLLTVTDTQYF
- | - | 14 | TRBJ1-2 | TRBV18 | TGTGCCAGCTCACTCGGAGACAGGAACTATGGCTACACCTTC | CASSLGDRNYGYTF
TRBD1 | many | 16 | TRBJ1-1 | TRBV20-1 | TGCAGTGCTAGAGACGTCGCGACAGGGGGGAACACTGAAGCTTTCTTT | CSARDVATGGNTEAFF
- | few | 14 | TRBJ2-7 | TRBV20-1 | TGCAGTGCTAGAGATTTAGAGCGATCCTACGAGCAGTACTTC | CSARDLERSYEQYF
TRBD1 | - | 13 | TRBJ2-1 | TRBV27 | TGTGCCAGTAATAGACAGGGTTGGAATGAGCAGTTCTTC | CASNRQGWNEQFF
TRBD2 | - | 16 | TRBJ2-3 | TRBV5-1 | TGCGCCAGCAGCTTGCTCCTAGCGGCTAGCACAGATACGCAGTATTTT | CASSLLLAASTDTQYF
- | - | 14 | TRBJ2-7 | TRBV7-6 | TGTGCCAGCAGCTTAGCGGGAGTCTGGTACGAGCAGTACTTC | CASSLAGVWYEQYF
- | many | 13 | TRBJ2-7 | TRBV20-1 | TGCAGTGCTAGCTTACAGGGATCCTACGAGCAGTACTTC | CSASLQGSYEQYF
- | once | 15 | TRBJ2-1 | TRBV6-5 | TGTGCCAGCAGTTACCCTAGCGAGGGTATCAATGAGCAGTTCTTC | CASSYPSEGINEQFF
- | - | 11 | TRBJ2-1 | TRBV25-1 | TGTGCCAGCAGTGAATTCTGGGAGCAGTTCTTC | CASSEFWEQFF
- | few | 12 | TRBJ2-5 | TRBV4-1 | TGCGCCAGCAGCCAAGGTACAGAGACCCAGTACTTC | CASSQGTETQYF
TRBD2 | few | 17 | TRBJ2-1 | TRBV11-2 | TGTGCCAGCAGCTTAGCGCATGGAGCGGGGGCGTGGAATGAGCAGTTCTTC | CASSLAHGAGAWNEQFF
TRBD1 | many | 15 | TRBJ1-5 | TRBV27 | TGTGCCAGCAGTTGGACAGGGAATGGCAATCAGCCCCAGCATTTT | CASSWTGNGNQPQHF
- | many | 12 | TRBJ1-1 | TRBV5-6 | TGTGCCAGCAGCTTGCGGGGAACTGAAGCTTTCTTT | CASSLRGTEAFF
- | medium-sized | 13 | TRBJ2-7 | TRBV20-1 | TGCAGTGCTCTAAGGCTAGCGTCCTACGAGCAGTACTTC | CSALRLASYEQYF
TRBD1 | few | 13 | TRBJ2-1 | TRBV2 | TGTGCCAGCAGCCGACAGGGGTTGGATGAGCAGTTCTTC | CASSRQGLDEQFF
- | - | 15 | TRBJ2-7 | TRBV27 | TGTGCCAGCAGGATAACAGGGCAAAGCTCCTACGAGCAGTACTTC | CASRITGQSSYEQYF
TRBD2 | few | 16 | TRBJ2-5 | TRBV11-2 | TGTGCCAGCAGCTCGACTAGCGGGAGGGCAGGGGAGACCCAGTACTTC | CASSSTSGRAGETQYF
- | few | 14 | TRBJ1-1 | TRBV29-1 | TGCAGCGTTTTGGGGGGTAACACGAACACTGAAGCTTTCTTT | CSVLGGNTNTEAFF
- | - | 14 | TRBJ2-7 | TRBV6-2/TRBV6-3 | TGTGCCAGCAGTTACAGTCCGGATACCTACGAGCAGTACTTC | CASSYSPDTYEQYF
- | - | 16 | TRBJ2-6 | TRBV5-1 | TGCGCCAGCAGCTTGACCGACCCTTCTGGGGCCAACGTCCTGACTTTC | CASSLTDPSGANVLTF
- | few | 15 | TRBJ2-3 | TRBV3-1 | TGTGCCAGCAGCCAAGAGGGAAAACTGGTTGATACGCAGTATTTT | CASSQEGKLVDTQYF